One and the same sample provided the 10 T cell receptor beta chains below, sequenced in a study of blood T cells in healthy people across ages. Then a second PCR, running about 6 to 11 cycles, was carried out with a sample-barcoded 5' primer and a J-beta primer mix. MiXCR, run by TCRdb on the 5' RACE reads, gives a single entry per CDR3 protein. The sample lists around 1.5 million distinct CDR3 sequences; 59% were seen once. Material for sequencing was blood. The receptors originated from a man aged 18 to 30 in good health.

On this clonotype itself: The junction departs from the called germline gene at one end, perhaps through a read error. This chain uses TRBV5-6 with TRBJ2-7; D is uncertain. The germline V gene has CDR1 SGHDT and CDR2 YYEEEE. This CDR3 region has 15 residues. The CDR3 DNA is TGTACCAGCAGCTTGACGCGCCTCAGGACGCGCGAGCAGTACTTC. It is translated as CTSSLTRLRTREQYF.

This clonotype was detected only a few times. This CDR3 is CASSQGGIPIEQYF. Written as DNA, the CDR3 is TGTGCCAGCAGCCAAGGCGGGATCCCCATCGAGCAGTACTTC. This chain uses TRBV4-2 with TRBJ2-7, with D perhaps TRBD2 (6 bases). The CDR3 extends over 14 amino acids. V lost 1 base and J 6 bases, leaving 13 bases between the germline ends. Germline CDR1 reads LGHNA; CDR2 reads YNFKEQ.

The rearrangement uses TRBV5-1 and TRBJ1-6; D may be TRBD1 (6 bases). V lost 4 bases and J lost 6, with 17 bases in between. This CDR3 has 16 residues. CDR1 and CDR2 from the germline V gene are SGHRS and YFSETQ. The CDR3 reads CASSNVTGIGNSPLHF. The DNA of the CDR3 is TGCGCCAGCAGCAACGTCACAGGGATTGGTAATTCACCCCTCCACTTT. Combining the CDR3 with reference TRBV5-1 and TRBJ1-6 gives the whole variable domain KAGVTQTPRYLIKTRGQQVTLSCSPISGHRSVSWYQQTPGQGLQFLFEYFSETQRNKGNFPGRFSGRQFSNSRSEMNVSTLELGDSALYLCASSNVTGIGNSPLHFGNGTRLTVT.

The CDR3, as DNA: TGCAGCGTTGAGCCCCGAGAGGGACTGGGATCCTACAATGAGCAGTTCTTC. This codes for CSVEPREGLGSYNEQFF. V gene TRBV29-1 combines with J gene TRBJ2-1; maybe TRBD2 (6 bases). V shed 3 bases and J shed 1 base, with 19 bases lying between them. Looked up from germline, CDR1 is SQVTM and CDR2 is ANQGSEA. This CDR3 comprises 17 residues.

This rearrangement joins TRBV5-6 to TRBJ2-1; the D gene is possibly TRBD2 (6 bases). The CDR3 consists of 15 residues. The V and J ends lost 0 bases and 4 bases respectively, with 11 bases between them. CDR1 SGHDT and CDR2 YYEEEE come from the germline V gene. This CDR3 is CASSLVTSSYNEQFF. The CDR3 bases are TGTGCCAGCAGCTTGGTAACTAGCTCTTACAATGAGCAGTTCTTC.

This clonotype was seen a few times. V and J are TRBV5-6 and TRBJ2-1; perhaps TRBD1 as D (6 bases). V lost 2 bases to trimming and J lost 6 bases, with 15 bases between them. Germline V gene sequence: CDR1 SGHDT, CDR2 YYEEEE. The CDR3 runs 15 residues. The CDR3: CASSFGAGVFNEQFF. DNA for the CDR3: TGTGCCAGCAGCTTTGGGGCAGGGGTCTTCAATGAGCAGTTCTTC.

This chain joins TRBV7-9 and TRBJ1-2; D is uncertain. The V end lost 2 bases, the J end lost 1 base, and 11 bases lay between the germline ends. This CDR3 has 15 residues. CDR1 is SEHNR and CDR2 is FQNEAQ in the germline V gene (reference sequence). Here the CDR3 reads CASSLSAAVNYGYTF. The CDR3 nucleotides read TGTGCCAGCAGCTTATCGGCGGCGGTTAACTATGGCTACACCTTC. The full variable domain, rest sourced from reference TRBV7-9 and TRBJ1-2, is DTGVSQNPRHKITKRGQNVTFRCDPISEHNRLYWYRQTLGQGPEFLTYFQNEAQLEKSRLLSDRFSAERPKGSFSTLEIQRTEQGDSAMYLCASSLSAAVNYGYTFGSGTRLTVV.

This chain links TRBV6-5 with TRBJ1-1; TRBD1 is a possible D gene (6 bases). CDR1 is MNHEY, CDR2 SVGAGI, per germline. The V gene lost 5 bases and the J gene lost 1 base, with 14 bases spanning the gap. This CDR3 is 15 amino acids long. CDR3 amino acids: CASSELGQSNTEAFF. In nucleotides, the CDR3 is TGTGCCAGCAGTGAACTGGGACAATCGAACACTGAAGCTTTCTTT.

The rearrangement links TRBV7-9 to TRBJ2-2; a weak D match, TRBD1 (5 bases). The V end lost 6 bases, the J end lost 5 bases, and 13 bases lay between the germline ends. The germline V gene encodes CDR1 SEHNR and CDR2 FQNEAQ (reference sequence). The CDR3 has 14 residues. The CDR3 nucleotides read TGTGCCAGCAGGCCAAACCCAGGGACCGGGGAGCTGTTTTTT. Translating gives CASRPNPGTGELFF.

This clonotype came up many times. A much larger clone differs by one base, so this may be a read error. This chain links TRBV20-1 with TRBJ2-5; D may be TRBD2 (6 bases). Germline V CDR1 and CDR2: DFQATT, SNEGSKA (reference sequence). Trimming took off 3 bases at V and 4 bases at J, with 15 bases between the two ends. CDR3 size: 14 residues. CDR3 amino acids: CSARAGTVAETQYF. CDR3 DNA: TGCAGTGCTAGGGCAGGGACTGTCGCAGAGACCCAGTACTTC.